The 7 T cell receptor beta chains in this list originate from one sample, sequenced in a study of T cells in localized non-small cell lung cancer. The method was immunoSEQ multiplex PCR; TCRdb's version includes in-frame clones alone and lacks a portion of them. The profile shows over 1,100 clones, about 25% of them singletons. This material consisted of lung tumor tissue, taken before any cancer treatment. Receptors were obtained from a male donor older than 55 with stage II lung adenocarcinoma.

In this sample, this clone turned up a few times. This rearrangement joins TRBV28 to TRBJ1-5, with a weak D call TRBD1 (5 bases). Between the trimmed V and J ends, which lost 2 bases and 4 bases, there was a span of 9 bases. This CDR3 has 14 amino acids. Germline loops: CDR1 MDHEN, CDR2 SYDVKM. The CDR3 nucleotides read TGTGCCAGCAGTTTAGCCGGGGGAAATCAGCCCCAGCATTTT. It specifies CASSLAGGNQPQHF.

Only a few counts were recorded for this clone. The DNA for the CDR3 is TGTGCCAGCAGCTTAGAGGAAGGTGGGACTAATGAAAAACTGTTTTTT. This gives the protein CASSLEEGGTNEKLFF. The chain links TRBV11-3 to TRBJ1-4; D unclear. The CDR3 runs to 16 residues. Germline assignment: CDR1 SGHNT and CDR2 YENEEA. V was clipped by 0 bases and J by 2 bases, with 10 bases between them.

There are a few counts of this clone. The rearrangement links TRBV28 to TRBJ2-2; 14 bases map to TRBD2. This CDR3 is 16 amino acids long. CDR1 and CDR2 from the germline V gene are MDHEN and SYDVKM. The J segment lost 6 bases and the V segment lost 6 bases, leaving 6 bases of the junction unmatched. The CDR3 nucleotides read TGTGCCAGCAGATTGGGACTAGCGGGAGTATCCGGGGAGCTGTTTTTT. Its protein is CASRLGLAGVSGELFF. Together with reference TRBV28 and TRBJ2-2, the CDR3 gives the full variable domain: DVKVTQSSRYLVKRTGEKVFLECVQDMDHENMFWYRQDPGLGLRLIYFSYDVKMKEKGDIPEGYSVSREKKERFSLILESASTNQTSMYLCASRLGLAGVSGELFFGEGSRLTVL.

The rearrangement links TRBV6-8 to TRBJ2-4; 9 positions match TRBD1. Germline CDR1 MNHGY, CDR2 SAAAGT. This CDR3 has 13 amino acids. Losses at the gene ends were 10 bases for V and 7 bases for J; bases not matched to a gene: 8. The CDR3 sequence is CAITSGQGNIQYF. Here the CDR3 DNA reads TGTGCCATCACCTCGGGACAGGGTAACATTCAGTACTTC.

CDR3 DNA: TGTGCCAGCAGGTCCGAGACGGGGGGCGGGGAGCTGTTTTTT. Protein sequence: CASRSETGGGELFF. The V call is TRBV11-3, the J call TRBJ2-2, with TRBD2 identical over 7 bases. This CDR3 has 14 amino acids. The V gene end was trimmed by 6 bases and the J gene end by 7 bases; junction bases not matched to a gene: 8. Germline V gene lookup returns CDR1 SGHNT and CDR2 YENEEA.

This clone was recorded a few times. V gene TRBV6-8 combines with J gene TRBJ2-7; 12 bases match TRBD1. J lost 6 bases, V lost 4 bases, and 7 bases had no gene match. Germline V gene data show CDR1 as MNHGY and CDR2 as SAAAGT. This CDR3 has 15 residues. In nucleotides, the CDR3 is TGTGCCAGCAGTTTGGGGACAGGGGGCGTCTCCGAGCAGTACTTC. Translation: CASSLGTGGVSEQYF.

Points on this clone: An end of the junction differs from the germline gene, which may be a read error. The CDR3 sequence is CASSPTEQSGDSHF. DNA for the CDR3: TGTGCCAGCTCACCAACTGAACAGAGTGGGGATTCCCATTTT. V and J are TRBV18 and TRBJ1-3; D call uncertain. The germline CDR1 and CDR2 sequences are KGHSH and LQKENI. The CDR3 length is 14 residues.